This is a list of T cell receptor beta chains from one sample in a study of response to subunit inactivated influenza vaccine. In TCRdb, the RT-PCR reads were re-called with MiXCR into one record per CDR3 protein. The sample yields 300,000 to 350,000 distinct CDR3 sequences, roughly a fifth seen once. The specimen comprised PBMCs from blood, sampled about 20 months after vaccination. The receptors originated from a man aged 50 to 69 who received an inactivated influenza vaccine. Each CDR3 is given with its conserved first and last residue. The order of the fields is D gene, V gene, J gene, clone size, CDR3 protein, CDR3 DNA. D genes are given only for firm matches. The size field is filled for only some rows; it gives once, few, many or a size class.

>NA|TRBV20-1|TRBJ2-5|NA
CSARANGGETQYF
TGCAGTGCTAGGGCGAACGGGGGAGAGACCCAGTACTTC
>NA|TRBV5-6|TRBJ2-4|few
CASSFTKVSTFAKNIQYF
TGTGCCAGCAGCTTTACGAAGGTCAGCACATTCGCCAAAAACATTCAGTACTTC
>NA|TRBV6-2/TRBV6-3|TRBJ2-1|many
CASSYSIGRPEQFF
TGTGCCAGCAGTTACTCGATCGGCAGACCCGAGCAGTTCTTC
>NA|TRBV24-1|TRBJ1-1|NA
CATSDFPWGQENTEAFF
TGTGCCACCAGTGATTTCCCCTGGGGGCAGGAGAACACTGAAGCTTTCTTT
>TRBD2|TRBV3-1|TRBJ2-3|NA
CASSRLAGDRDTQYF
TGTGCCAGCAGCCGACTAGCGGGAGACAGAGATACGCAGTATTTT
>NA|TRBV7-9|TRBJ2-3|NA
CASYRDFPSTDTQYF
TGTGCCAGCTATCGGGACTTCCCTAGCACAGATACGCAGTATTTT
>NA|TRBV7-9|TRBJ1-2|NA
CASSPPLDLF
TGTGCCAGCAGCCCGCCGTTGGATTTATTC
>NA|TRBV12-1|TRBJ2-7|few
CASSFGTGEREQYF
TGTGCCAGCAGCTTTGGGACAGGCGAAAGGGAGCAGTACTTC
>NA|TRBV28|TRBJ2-7|once
CASSLWDRAYEQYF
TGTGCCAGCAGTTTATGGGACCGAGCATACGAGCAGTACTTC
>TRBD1|TRBV20-1|TRBJ1-1|NA
CSARGQGRTEAFF
TGCAGTGCTAGGGGACAGGGGCGAACTGAAGCTTTCTTT
>NA|TRBV2|TRBJ2-2|NA
CASIKDRRTGELFF
TGTGCCAGCATTAAAGACCGCAGGACCGGGGAGCTGTTTTTT
>TRBD2|TRBV7-2|TRBJ2-1|NA
CASSLKRGGPSDEQFF
TGTGCCAGCAGCTTGAAGCGGGGGGGCCCTTCCGATGAGCAGTTCTTC
>NA|TRBV6-1|TRBJ1-5|NA
CASSGRQGNQPQHF
TGTGCCAGCAGTGGAAGGCAGGGGAATCAGCCCCAGCATTTT
>NA|TRBV6-5|TRBJ1-5|NA
CASSLDYSNQPQHF
TGTGCCAGCAGTTTAGACTATAGCAATCAGCCCCAGCATTTT
>NA|TRBV5-5|TRBJ2-3|NA
CASSLGPTSTDMQYF
TGTGCCAGCAGCTTAGGTCCTACCAGCACAGATATGCAGTATTTT
>TRBD1|TRBV19|TRBJ2-7|NA
CASSIGQGYYEQYF
TGTGCCAGTAGTATTGGACAGGGATACTACGAGCAGTACTTC
>NA|TRBV3-1|TRBJ2-2|few
CASSPGTPNTGELFF
TGTGCCAGCAGTCCCGGGACACCGAACACCGGGGAGCTGTTTTTT
>NA|TRBV5-5|TRBJ1-1|few
CASSFSDVREAFF
TGTGCCAGCAGCTTTAGTGACGTCCGTGAAGCTTTCTTT
>TRBD1|TRBV6-1|TRBJ2-4|NA
CASSGQGRKNIQYF
TGTGCCAGCAGTGGACAGGGTCGTAAAAACATTCAGTACTTC
>NA|TRBV5-1|TRBJ2-1|many
CASSPRLAAYNEQFF
TGCGCCAGCAGCCCCCGTCTAGCAGCTTACAATGAGCAGTTCTTC
>TRBD1|TRBV20-1|TRBJ1-5|few
CSASLGTAQHF
TGCAGTGCTAGTCTCGGGACAGCCCAGCATTTT
>NA|TRBV12-3/TRBV12-4|TRBJ1-1|NA
CAISKGGTLNTEAFF
TGTGCCATCTCGAAGGGCGGCACCTTGAACACTGAAGCTTTCTTT
>NA|TRBV7-2|TRBJ1-4|few
CASGRQPNEKLFF
TGTGCCAGCGGGCGACAGCCTAATGAAAAACTGTTTTTT
>NA|TRBV28|TRBJ2-3|NA
CATQAADPDTQYF
TGTGCCACCCAAGCGGCCGATCCAGATACGCAGTATTTT
>TRBD2|TRBV6-1|TRBJ2-4|NA
CASSKPGLAVPAKNIQYF
TGTGCCAGCAGTAAACCGGGACTAGCGGTTCCAGCCAAAAACATTCAGTACTTC
>NA|TRBV6-1|TRBJ1-6|few
CASSLQGTDSPLHF
TGTGCCTCCTCATTACAGGGTACGGATTCACCCCTCCACTTT
>NA|TRBV12-3/TRBV12-4|TRBJ2-5|few
CASSLWRGPQETQYF
TGTGCCAGCAGTTTATGGCGGGGTCCCCAAGAGACCCAGTACTTC
>NA|TRBV6-1|TRBJ1-5|NA
CASGPGSPNQPQHF
TGTGCCAGCGGTCCGGGGTCCCCAAATCAGCCCCAGCATTTT
>TRBD1|TRBV9|TRBJ1-3|few
CASSPTGAPGNTIYF
TGTGCCAGCAGCCCCACAGGGGCACCTGGAAACACCATATATTTT
>NA|TRBV6-6|TRBJ2-2|many
CASRSVDTGELFF
TGTGCCAGCAGATCCGTGGACACCGGGGAGCTGTTTTTT
>NA|TRBV4-3|TRBJ1-1|few
CASSQGRVAVEAFF
TGCGCCAGCAGCCAAGGCAGGGTGGCGGTCGAAGCTTTCTTT
>NA|TRBV28|TRBJ1-2|few
CASSLFQRNYGYTF
TGTGCCAGCAGTTTATTTCAGAGGAACTATGGCTACACCTTC
>NA|TRBV4-2|TRBJ1-2|NA
CASSQIGASYTF
TGTGCCAGCAGCCAAATCGGGGCAAGCTACACCTTC
>NA|TRBV5-1|TRBJ2-7|NA
CASSDPVGEQYF
TGCGCCAGCTCGGACCCGGTCGGCGAGCAGTACTTC
>NA|TRBV10-3|TRBJ1-2|few
CAISPDGANYGYTF
TGTGCCATCAGTCCGGACGGAGCCAACTATGGCTACACCTTC
>NA|TRBV4-3|TRBJ1-3|many
CASSQDGAYANTIYF
TGCGCCAGCAGCCAAGATGGGGCGTACGCGAACACCATATATTTT
>TRBD1|TRBV5-4|TRBJ2-3|few
CASSLGQGAVDTQYF
TGTGCCAGCAGCTTGGGACAGGGGGCGGTAGATACGCAGTATTTT
>NA|TRBV14|TRBJ1-1|NA
CASSHLTQINTEAFF
TGTGCCAGCAGCCACCTCACACAAATAAACACTGAAGCTTTCTTT
>NA|TRBV20-1|TRBJ2-1|few
CSARDYFKAGDEQFF
TGCAGTGCTAGAGACTACTTTAAAGCGGGCGATGAGCAGTTCTTC
>NA|TRBV29-1|TRBJ2-1|NA
CSVVGIQGGFF
TGCAGCGTTGTGGGGATTCAGGGGGGGTTCTTC
>TRBD1|TRBV4-3|TRBJ2-2|NA
CASSQDSFGTGVPGELFF
TGCGCCAGCAGCCAAGATTCATTTGGGACAGGGGTTCCCGGGGAGCTGTTTTTT
>NA|TRBV20-1|TRBJ1-1|few
CSANQGGNTEAFF
TGCAGTGCTAATCAGGGTGGGAACACTGAAGCTTTCTTT
>NA|TRBV6-1|TRBJ1-5|few
CASSLTQGYNQPQHF
TGTGCCAGCAGTCTAACCCAGGGCTACAATCAGCCCCAGCATTTT
>NA|TRBV7-2|TRBJ1-5|few
CASSFDHGPQHF
TGTGCCAGCAGCTTTGACCACGGGCCCCAGCATTTT
>NA|TRBV11-3|TRBJ2-2|once
CASSSVVGSGNTGELFF
TGTGCCAGCAGCTCCGTGGTGGGTAGCGGGAACACCGGGGAGCTGTTTTTT
>NA|TRBV28|TRBJ2-7|NA
CASSLGQSYYEQYF
TGTGCCAGCAGTTTAGGACAGAGCTACTACGAGCAGTACTTC
>NA|TRBV5-1|TRBJ1-1|NA
CASYGQLNTEAFF
TGCGCCAGCTACGGACAGTTGAACACTGAAGCTTTCTTT
>NA|TRBV18|TRBJ2-7|NA
CASSGAFSYEQYF
TGTGCCAGCTCAGGGGCCTTCTCCTACGAGCAGTACTTC
>NA|TRBV5-1|TRBJ1-1|NA
CASSLAKGRGMIAEAFF
TGCGCCAGCAGCTTGGCCAAGGGTAGGGGCATGATCGCTGAAGCTTTCTTT
>TRBD1|TRBV28|TRBJ2-7|NA
CASSGTGNFEQYF
TGTGCCAGCAGTGGGACAGGAAATTTTGAGCAGTACTTC
>TRBD1|TRBV4-1|TRBJ1-5|many
CASSPGQGVDQPQHF
TGCGCCAGCAGCCCCGGACAGGGGGTCGATCAGCCCCAGCATTTT
>NA|TRBV14|TRBJ1-2|many
CASSQAANLAFF
TGTGCCAGCAGCCAAGCGGCGAACTTGGCCTTCTTC
>NA|TRBV5-1|TRBJ2-7|NA
CASSLGRRGYEQYF
TGCGCCAGCAGCTTGGGGCGAAGGGGCTACGAGCAGTACTTC
>NA|TRBV6-1|TRBJ1-5|many
CASSGGNQPQHF
TGTGCCAGCAGTGGGGGAAATCAGCCCCAGCATTTT
>NA|TRBV20-1|TRBJ2-3|NA
CSARLLGDLDTQYF
TGCAGTGCTAGACTTCTGGGGGATCTAGATACGCAGTATTTT
>TRBD1|TRBV5-1|TRBJ1-4|many
CASSSQGPGEKLFF
TGCGCCAGCAGCTCACAGGGGCCAGGAGAAAAACTGTTTTTT
>TRBD2|TRBV6-2/TRBV6-3|TRBJ2-5|NA
CASAGLAAEGETQYF
TGTGCCAGCGCGGGACTAGCGGCTGAGGGAGAGACCCAGTACTTC
>TRBD2|TRBV15|TRBJ2-4|few
CATSSSTSGRILNIQYF
TGTGCCACCAGCTCTTCGACTAGCGGGAGGATCCTAAACATTCAGTACTTC
>NA|TRBV7-2|TRBJ1-6|few
CASSSGQRRSYNSPLHF
TGTGCCAGCAGCTCGGGGCAGAGACGCTCCTATAATTCACCCCTCCACTTT